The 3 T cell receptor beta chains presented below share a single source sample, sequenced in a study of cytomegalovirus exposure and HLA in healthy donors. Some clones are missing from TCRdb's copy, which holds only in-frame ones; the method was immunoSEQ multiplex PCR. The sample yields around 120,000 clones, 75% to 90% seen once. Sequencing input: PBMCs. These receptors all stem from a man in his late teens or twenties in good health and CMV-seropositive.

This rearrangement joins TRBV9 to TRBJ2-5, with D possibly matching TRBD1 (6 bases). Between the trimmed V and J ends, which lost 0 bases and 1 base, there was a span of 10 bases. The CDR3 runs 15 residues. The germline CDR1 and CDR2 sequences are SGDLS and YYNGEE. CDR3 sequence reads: CASSVGTASQETQYF. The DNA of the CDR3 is TGTGCCAGCAGCGTAGGGACAGCTTCCCAAGAGACCCAGTACTTC.

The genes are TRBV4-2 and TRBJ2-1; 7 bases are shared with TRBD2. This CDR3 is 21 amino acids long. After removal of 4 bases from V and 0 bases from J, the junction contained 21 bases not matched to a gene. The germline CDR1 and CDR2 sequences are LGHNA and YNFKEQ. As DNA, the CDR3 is TGTGCCAGCAGCCGGTTCAGCGGGGCGAACTACTACTCGAGCTCCTACAATGAGCAGTTCTTC. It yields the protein CASSRFSGANYYSSSYNEQFF.

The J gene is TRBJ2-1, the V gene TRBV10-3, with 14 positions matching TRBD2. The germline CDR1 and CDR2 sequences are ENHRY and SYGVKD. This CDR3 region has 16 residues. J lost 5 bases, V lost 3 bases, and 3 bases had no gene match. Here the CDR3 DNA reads TGTGCCATCAGTGAAAGACTAGCGGGGGGGAACAATGAGCAGTTCTTC. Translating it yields CAISERLAGGNNEQFF.